What follows are 8 T cell receptor beta chains derived from one specimen sequenced in a study of T cells in Graves' hyperthyroidism and ophthalmopathy. The TCR beta CDR3 regions underwent amplification using RNA transcripts as the source. The TCR CDR3 first-round RT-PCR relied on the HTBI primer set. TCRdb ran MiXCR on the multiplex PCR reads and lists one entry per CDR3 protein. The sample has a few hundred thousand distinct CDR3 sequences, around 13% seen once; the top ten hold less than 6%. The material sequenced was blood. These receptor sequences come from a woman in her thirties with Graves' hyperthyroidism that later progressed to Graves' ophthalmopathy.

With regard to this clonotype: The conserved closing phenylalanine or tryptophan is absent in this CDR3, likely reflecting a read error. The chain carries TRBV12-3 or TRBV12-4 and TRBJ1-3, with D unclear. V gave up 5 bases and J gave up 0 bases, with 8 bases separating them. CDR3 length equals 14 residues. The CDR3 protein is CASSPRSSGNTIYS. CDR3 DNA: TGTGCCAGCAGTCCCAGGAGCTCTGGAAACACCATATATTCT.

A word on this clonotype: A read error may produce the germline difference seen at one junction end. V gene TRBV30 combines with J gene TRBJ1-5, with TRBD1 matching 8 bases. Germline V gene sequence: CDR1 GTSNPN, CDR2 SVGIG (reference sequence). The CDR3 consists of 15 residues. The chain's CDR3 is CARSLGQGRDQPQHF. The CDR3, as DNA: TGTGCCAGGAGCCTTGGACAGGGACGTGATCAGCCCCAGCATTTT.

The sample holds a few counts of this clonotype. As DNA, the CDR3 is TGCAGCGTGCACTTGGTTTCAATCGGGGAGCAGTTCTTC. This codes for CSVHLVSIGEQFF. This chain connects TRBV29-1 to TRBJ2-1; no firm D call. The CDR3 totals 13 residues. CDR1 SQVTM and CDR2 ANQGSEA come from the germline V gene. Trimming took 6 bases from V and 10 from J, leaving 19 bases between them.

Here the CDR3 DNA reads TGCAGTGCTAGAGGTGTGGGGACCGGGGAGCTGTTTTTT. It yields the protein CSARGVGTGELFF. This sequence joins TRBV20-1 and TRBJ2-2; D call uncertain. Deletions cut 1 base from V and 5 bases from J, with 8 bases between. Germline CDR1 and CDR2: DFQATT and SNEGSKA (reference sequence). The CDR3 runs 13 residues.

This clonotype was found many times. The chain is built from TRBV7-2 and TRBJ2-5; weak D call: TRBD2 (5 bases). Germline V gives CDR1 SGHTA, CDR2 FQGNSA. V was trimmed by 6 bases and J by 2 bases, leaving 10 bases between them. CDR3 length: 13 amino acids. CDR3 DNA: TGTGCCAGCAGTTTACAGCGGCAAGAGACCCAGTACTTC. Translation gives CASSLQRQETQYF.

This clonotype was picked up many times. The J gene is TRBJ1-5, the V gene TRBV19; 10 bases match TRBD1. The CDR3 length is 14 residues. Germline trimming cut 3 bases from V and 6 bases from J; bases unmatched to any gene: 2. Germline V gives CDR1 LNHDA, CDR2 SQIVND (reference sequence). The CDR3 protein is CASSMDRGVQPQHF. CDR3 bases: TGTGCCAGTAGTATGGACAGGGGGGTTCAGCCCCAGCATTTT. Filled out from reference TRBV19 and TRBJ1-5, the complete variable domain reads DGGITQSPKYLFRKEGQNVTLSCEQNLNHDAMYWYRQDPGQGLRLIYYSQIVNDFQKGDIAEGYSVSREKKESFPLTVTSAQKNPTAFYLCASSMDRGVQPQHFGDGTRLSIL.

This clonotype was counted at least ten times. The chain recombines TRBV30 with TRBJ2-5; a weak D match, TRBD2 (6 bases). The CDR3 is made up of 14 amino acids. Trimming left V 1 base short and J 4 bases short, with 13 bases between. Germline V gives CDR1 GTSNPN, CDR2 SVGIG (reference sequence). The DNA of the CDR3 is TGTGCCTGGAGTGGCGCGGGCGGGGCAGAGACCCAGTACTTC. Its translation: CAWSGAGGAETQYF.

This clonotype was detected only a few times. The CDR3 loop is CAWSVYRGTGYTF. Written as DNA, the CDR3 is TGTGCCTGGAGTGTCTACAGGGGGACTGGCTACACCTTC. The chain has TRBV30 and TRBJ1-2; 8 bases align to TRBD1. Germline V gives CDR1 GTSNPN, CDR2 SVGIG (reference sequence). This CDR3 contains 13 residues. V shed 0 bases, J shed 7 bases, and the junction held 4 bases outside the gene matches.